The next 9 T cell receptor beta chains were all read from a single sample in a study of cytomegalovirus exposure and HLA in healthy donors. The PCR used 60 Vbeta and 13 Jbeta primers. Measured with immunoSEQ multiplex PCR; TCRdb has only the in-frame clones, and not every one. This sample has some 100,000 clones, with approximately 70% found just once. Material: PBMCs. These receptor sequences come from a woman aged 18-29 years in good health and CMV-seropositive.

This chain uses TRBV5-1 with TRBJ1-4; D is undetermined. The CDR3 covers 15 residues. Looked up from germline, CDR1 is SGHRS and CDR2 is YFSETQ. V was clipped by 4 bases and J by 8 bases, with 18 bases between them. CDR3 coding DNA: TGCGCCAGCAGCACCAGTTCGGCCTCGGGGGAAAAACTGTTTTTT. As protein: CASSTSSASGEKLFF.

This clone was counted a few times. The J gene is TRBJ1-1, the V gene TRBV27, with D possibly TRBD1 on 5 matching bases. Trimming took 2 bases from V and 1 from J, leaving 5 bases between them. CDR1 and CDR2 from the germline V gene are MNHEY and SMNVEV (reference sequence). This CDR3 contains 13 residues. The CDR3 is CASSLQGNTEAFF. As DNA, the CDR3 is TGTGCCAGCAGTTTACAGGGGAACACTGAAGCTTTCTTT.

V is TRBV6-4 and J is TRBJ1-2; 11 nucleotides align to TRBD1. The germline CDR1 and CDR2 sequences are MRHNA and SNTAGT. This CDR3 is built from 14 residues. Trimming at V came to 6 bases and at J to 6 bases, leaving 6 bases not matched to a gene. CDR3 region: CASSPRTGGHGYTF. Written as DNA, the CDR3 is TGTGCCAGCAGCCCCCGGACAGGGGGCCATGGCTACACCTTC.

This chain joins TRBV4-1 and TRBJ1-2; 11 bases match TRBD1. CDR3 size: 15 residues. V lost 0 bases, J lost 7 bases, and 4 bases stayed unmatched. The germline CDR1 and CDR2 sequences are MGHRA and YSYEKL. The CDR3 is CASSQESGQGAGYTF. The CDR3, as DNA: TGCGCCAGCAGCCAAGAGTCAGGACAGGGGGCTGGCTACACCTTC.

This clone was counted between two and nine times. The chain is built from TRBV6-5 and TRBJ2-1; possibly TRBD1 for D (6 bases). The length of the CDR3 is 14 residues. Germline V gene data show CDR1 as MNHEY and CDR2 as SVGAGI. V gave up 7 bases and J gave up 8 bases, with 18 bases separating them. CDR3 loop: CASNPAGDIHEQFF. The CDR3 coding sequence is TGTGCCAGCAATCCAGCCGGGGACATCCATGAGCAGTTCTTC.

The chain combines TRBV29-1 with TRBJ2-7, with 8 bases aligning to TRBD2. V was pared by 7 bases and J by 4 bases, with 6 bases of the junction left unmatched. Germline CDR1 SQVTM, CDR2 ANQGSEA. The CDR3 runs to 12 residues. CDR3 nucleotides: TGCAGCGCCCGTAGCGGGAATTACGAGCAGTACTTC. Its protein is CSARSGNYEQYF.

As DNA, the CDR3 is TGTGCCAGTAGGGCGGGCCTAGCGGGAGGTCCCGGAGAGACCCAGTACTTC. Its translation: CASRAGLAGGPGETQYF. The chain joins TRBV27 to TRBJ2-5; 11 nucleotides line up with TRBD2. Per the germline V gene, CDR1 is MNHEY and CDR2 is SMNVEV (reference sequence). The CDR3 has 17 amino acids. The V and J ends lost 9 bases and 4 bases, in that order; junction bases with no gene match: 16.

This chain uses TRBV19 with TRBJ1-5, with 9 bases fitting TRBD1. Germline CDR1 reads LNHDA; CDR2 reads SQIVND (reference sequence). CDR3 length equals 16 residues. V gave up 9 bases and J gave up 1 base; unmatched junction bases: 10. The CDR3 nucleotides are TGTGCCAGCCTTGACAGGGGGGGTACGAGCAATCAGCCCCAGCATTTT. Translated, it gives CASLDRGGTSNQPQHF. The entire variable domain, with the rest obtained from reference TRBV19 and TRBJ1-5, is as follows: DGGITQSPKYLFRKEGQNVTLSCEQNLNHDAMYWYRQDPGQGLRLIYYSQIVNDFQKGDIAEGYSVSREKKESFPLTVTSAQKNPTAFYLCASLDRGGTSNQPQHFGDGTRLSIL.

This clone was seen once. This rearrangement joins TRBV27 to TRBJ2-3; D gene uncertain. V was shortened by 7 bases and J by 2 bases, with 22 bases between the two germline ends. Germline assignment: CDR1 MNHEY and CDR2 SMNVEV (reference sequence). The CDR3 loop spans 17 amino acids. The CDR3 here is CASNSRAAPRHTDTQYF. The CDR3 coding sequence is TGTGCCAGCAATTCGCGCGCCGCCCCTAGGCACACAGATACGCAGTATTTT.